The present T cell receptor (beta chain) was sequenced within a study of T cell responses to AZD1222 COVID-19 vaccine. This table comes from immunoSEQ multiplex PCR, and its TCRdb copy is limited to in-frame clones, with some not included. Of 100,000 to 150,000 clones listed, 75% to 95% were seen once; the top ten hold around 6.9%. Note on this clone: Its target is unknown.

Study-level findings and limits: There were mostly white British donors and more females than males, and clonal diversity was possibly underestimated.

CDR1 and CDR2 from the germline V gene are MNHEY and SMNVEV (reference sequence). The length of the CDR3 is 15 residues. With V trimmed by 6 bases and J by 0 bases, 4 bases remained unmatched. This material consisted of peripheral blood, taken on day 0 of AZD1222 vaccination. This receptor was taken from an adult in good health. The chain couples TRBV27 to TRBJ2-4; 8 nucleotides agree with TRBD1. CDR3: CASSQGALAKNIQYF. For the CDR3, the DNA is TGTGCCAGCAGCCAGGGGGCTCTAGCCAAAAACATTCAGTACTTC.